This is a list of T cell receptor beta chains from one sample in a study of cytomegalovirus exposure and HLA in healthy donors. Sequencing used immunoSEQ multiplex PCR; TCRdb keeps in-frame clones, though not all of them. The sample has about 110,000 clones, 70% to 80% seen once. Sequenced input: PBMCs. The origin of the receptors is a female donor in good health and CMV-seropositive. Each CDR3 is given without its conserved first and last residue. The D gene is left open where the match is weak.

D gene,V gene,J gene,CDR3 protein
TRBD2,TRBV5-1,TRBJ2-1,ASSSVPGLAGDEQF
NA,TRBV14,TRBJ1-1,ASSSSFPGTFYNTEAF
NA,TRBV7-3,TRBJ2-2,ASSLIQAPTGELF
NA,TRBV5-6,TRBJ1-3,ASSTGGRGNTIY
TRBD2,TRBV27,TRBJ2-5,ASSFALAGGPMFETQY
TRBD1,TRBV5-1,TRBJ1-1,ASSGTGGSRTEAF
TRBD2,TRBV29-1,TRBJ2-3,SVEGHQRGGTDTQY
NA,TRBV5-4,TRBJ1-2,ASSDQGDGYT
NA,TRBV5-1,TRBJ2-5,ASSGGLLGQQETQY
TRBD2,TRBV18,TRBJ2-3,ASSPPNSAGVGDTQY
NA,TRBV7-2,TRBJ1-1,ASSLGPLNTEAF
NA,TRBV11-2,TRBJ1-3,ASSLTPNVPGNTIY
NA,TRBV28,TRBJ1-2,ASSLPTAWGDNYGHT
TRBD2,TRBV5-1,TRBJ2-5,ASMATGGVGQETQY
NA,TRBV5-1,TRBJ2-7,ASSPATDYEQY
NA,TRBV28,TRBJ2-7,ASSLPGEPEQY
NA,TRBV7-3,TRBJ2-7,ASSLHGEAGPSSEQY
TRBD1,TRBV7-3,TRBJ2-7,ASSLTGQLSYEQY
TRBD1,TRBV19,TRBJ1-5,ASGDRVEPQH
TRBD2,TRBV4-1,TRBJ2-1,ASSRTGSSGKVYNEQF
NA,TRBV29-1,TRBJ2-7,SVAVGLGNNYEQY
TRBD1,TRBV5-5,TRBJ2-7,ASSLGQGPTYEQY
NA,TRBV27,TRBJ1-2,ASSGTSRVTGYT
TRBD1,TRBV5-5,TRBJ1-5,ASSLQGTGDQPQH
TRBD2,TRBV7-3,TRBJ2-2,ASSLIAGENTGELF
NA,TRBV7-2,TRBJ1-5,ASSLDGGGNQPQH
TRBD2,TRBV7-3,TRBJ2-1,ASSLGLAGRNEQF
NA,TRBV27,TRBJ2-7,ASSFTGIAPTSSIY
TRBD1,TRBV7-8,TRBJ1-1,ASSPVTGGILNTEAF
TRBD1,TRBV18,TRBJ1-6,ASSQDRVNSPLH
NA,TRBV7-9,TRBJ2-3,ASRFTGDTQY
NA,TRBV2,TRBJ2-5,ASTRRRARVGRETQY
NA,TRBV18,TRBJ2-1,ASSLRTVMDPGASQF
NA,TRBV5-1,TRBJ1-1,ASSPGGIAEAF
TRBD1,TRBV28,TRBJ1-2,ASSARQGYYGYT
NA,TRBV7-2,TRBJ2-2,ASSQMSGGELF
TRBD2,TRBV27,TRBJ2-1,ASSLTSENYNEQF
TRBD2,TRBV27,TRBJ2-2,ASSLRREGTGELF
NA,TRBV9,TRBJ1-2,ASSVGGKANYGYT
NA,TRBV30,TRBJ1-1,AWSVLGRGKAF